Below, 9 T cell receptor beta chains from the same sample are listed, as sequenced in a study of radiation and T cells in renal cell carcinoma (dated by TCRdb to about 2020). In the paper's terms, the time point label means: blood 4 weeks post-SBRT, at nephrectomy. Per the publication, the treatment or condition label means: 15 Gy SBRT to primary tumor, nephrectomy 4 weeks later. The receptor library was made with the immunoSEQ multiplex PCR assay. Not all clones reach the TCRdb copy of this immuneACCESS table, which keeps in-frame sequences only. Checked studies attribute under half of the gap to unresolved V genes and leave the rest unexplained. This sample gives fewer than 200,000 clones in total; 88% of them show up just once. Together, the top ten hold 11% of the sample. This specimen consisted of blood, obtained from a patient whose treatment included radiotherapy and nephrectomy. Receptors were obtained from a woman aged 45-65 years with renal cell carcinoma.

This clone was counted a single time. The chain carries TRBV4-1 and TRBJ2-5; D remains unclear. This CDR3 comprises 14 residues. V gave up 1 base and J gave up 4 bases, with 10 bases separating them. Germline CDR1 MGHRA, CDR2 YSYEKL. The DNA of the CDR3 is TGCGCCAGCAGCCAAGTACAGTCTTTAGAGACCCAGTACTTC. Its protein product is CASSQVQSLETQYF.

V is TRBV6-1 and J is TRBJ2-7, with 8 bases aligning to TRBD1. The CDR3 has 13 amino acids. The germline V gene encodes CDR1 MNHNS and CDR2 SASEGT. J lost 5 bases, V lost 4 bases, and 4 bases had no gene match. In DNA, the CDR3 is TGTGCCAGCAGTGTAGACAGGGGAGACGAGCAGTACTTC. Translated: CASSVDRGDEQYF.

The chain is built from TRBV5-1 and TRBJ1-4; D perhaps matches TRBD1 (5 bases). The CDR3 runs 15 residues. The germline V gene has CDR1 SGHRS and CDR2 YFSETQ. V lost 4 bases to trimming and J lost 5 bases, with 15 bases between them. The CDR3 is CASSLGGTGNEKLFF. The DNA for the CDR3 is TGCGCCAGCAGCCTCGGGGGGACGGGGAATGAAAAACTGTTTTTT.

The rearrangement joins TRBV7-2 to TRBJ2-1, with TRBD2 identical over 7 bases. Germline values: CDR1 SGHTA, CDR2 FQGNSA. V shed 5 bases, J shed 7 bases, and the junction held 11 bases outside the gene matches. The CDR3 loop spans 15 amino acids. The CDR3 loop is CASSQTAGPANEQFF. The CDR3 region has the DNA TGTGCCAGCAGCCAGACAGCGGGGCCCGCGAATGAGCAGTTCTTC.

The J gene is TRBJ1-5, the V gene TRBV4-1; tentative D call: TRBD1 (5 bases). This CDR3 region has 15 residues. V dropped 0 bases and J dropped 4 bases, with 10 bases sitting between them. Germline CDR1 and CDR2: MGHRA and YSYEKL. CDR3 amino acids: CASSQDRGNNQPQHF. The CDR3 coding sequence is TGCGCCAGCAGCCAAGATCGGGGGAATAATCAGCCCCAGCATTTT.

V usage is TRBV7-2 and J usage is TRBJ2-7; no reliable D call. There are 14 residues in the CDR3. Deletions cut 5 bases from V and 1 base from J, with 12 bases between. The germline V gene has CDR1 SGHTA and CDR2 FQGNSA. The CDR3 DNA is TGTGCCAGCAGCCTCCCCTCACAATCCTACGAGCAGTACTTC. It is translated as CASSLPSQSYEQYF.

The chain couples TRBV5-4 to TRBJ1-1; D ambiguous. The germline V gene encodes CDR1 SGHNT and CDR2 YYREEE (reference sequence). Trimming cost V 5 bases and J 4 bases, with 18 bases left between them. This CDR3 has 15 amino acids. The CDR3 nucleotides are TGTGCCAGCAGTAAGTCCGGGAGTAGTGCCACTGAAGCTTTCTTT. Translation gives CASSKSGSSATEAFF.

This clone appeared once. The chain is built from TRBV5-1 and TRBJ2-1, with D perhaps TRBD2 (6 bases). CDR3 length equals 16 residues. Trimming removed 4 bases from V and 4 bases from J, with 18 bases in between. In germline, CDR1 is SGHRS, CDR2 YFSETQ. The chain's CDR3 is CASSTAAGSLYNEQFF. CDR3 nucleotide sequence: TGCGCCAGCAGCACTGCTGCGGGGTCTTTGTACAATGAGCAGTTCTTC.

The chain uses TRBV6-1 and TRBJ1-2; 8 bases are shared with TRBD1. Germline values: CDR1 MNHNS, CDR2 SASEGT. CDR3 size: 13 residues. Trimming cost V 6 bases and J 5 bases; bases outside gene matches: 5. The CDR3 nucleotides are TGTGCCAGCAGAGACAGGGGACCATATGGCTACACCTTC. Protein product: CASRDRGPYGYTF.